Each of the 12 T cell receptor beta chains below was sequenced from the same sample in a study of T cell responses to AZD1222 COVID-19 vaccine. Clones were sequenced by immunoSEQ multiplex PCR, and TCRdb holds only the in-frame ones, with some missing. The table has some 97,000 clones, nearly 95% seen once. The starting material was peripheral blood, obtained on day 0 of AZD1222 vaccination. These receptors originate from an adult in good health.

The chain is built from TRBV12-2 and TRBJ2-4. TRBV12-2 is termed a pseudogene. CDR3 size: 16 residues. This CDR3 reads CASRLDFTGAKNIQYF. CDR3 nucleotides: TGTGCAAGTCGCTTAGATTTTACTGGGGCCAAAAACATTCAGTACTTC.

This sequence joins TRBV29-1 and TRBJ2-7; TRBD1 aligns across 9 bases. From germline, CDR1 is SQVTM and CDR2 ANQGSEA. The CDR3 is 14 residues long. V gave up 6 bases and J gave up 5 bases; unmatched junction bases: 11. The DNA for the CDR3 is TGCAGCGTCGGGGGCGGGACAGGGATCAACGAGCAGTACTTC. It yields the protein CSVGGGTGINEQYF.

The gene calls are TRBV19 and TRBJ2-7; D gene unclear. Germline CDR1 reads LNHDA; CDR2 reads SQIVND (reference sequence). CDR3 length equals 12 residues. The ends were cut back, 6 bases at V and 5 bases at J, with 11 bases in the middle. CDR3 sequence: CASRGWSNEQYF. CDR3 DNA: TGTGCCAGTAGGGGTTGGAGCAACGAGCAGTACTTC.

This clone has only a few counts. V usage is TRBV7-6 and J usage is TRBJ2-2; 8 bases line up with TRBD1. The CDR3 totals 15 residues. V shed 6 bases, J shed 0 bases, and the junction held 3 bases outside the gene matches. Germline CDR1 is SGHVS and CDR2 is FNYEAQ. The CDR3 is CASSSQGANTGELFF. The CDR3 nucleotides are TGTGCCAGCAGTTCACAGGGGGCGAACACCGGGGAGCTGTTTTTT.

The chain is built from TRBV28 and TRBJ1-3; no clear D. CDR3 length equals 16 residues. V shed 5 bases and J shed 0 bases, with 14 bases lying between them. CDR1 is MDHEN, CDR2 SYDVKM, per germline. DNA of the CDR3: TGTGCCAGCAGTCCTGCGGGATTCAGCTCTGGAAACACCATATATTTT. Translation gives CASSPAGFSSGNTIYF.

This sequence joins TRBV6-1 and TRBJ1-1; the D gene is possibly TRBD1 (6 bases). Germline CDR1 is MNHNS and CDR2 is SASEGT. V was trimmed by 2 bases and J by 0 bases, leaving 16 bases between them. The CDR3 runs to 17 residues. The DNA for the CDR3 is TGTGCCAGCAGTGAATTCGGGGCAGGGGCCATGAACACTGAAGCTTTCTTT. Translating it yields CASSEFGAGAMNTEAFF.

V is TRBV28 and J is TRBJ1-4, with D possibly being TRBD1 (5 bases). V shed 1 base and J shed 7 bases, with 16 bases lying between them. The length of the CDR3 is 16 residues. Germline V gene sequence: CDR1 MDHEN, CDR2 SYDVKM. CDR3 residues: CASSLFVGEGREKLFF. CDR3 DNA sequence: TGTGCCAGCAGTTTATTCGTGGGGGAGGGGCGTGAAAAACTGTTTTTT.

The V gene is TRBV10-3, the J gene TRBJ2-7; D ambiguous. The CDR3 has 12 amino acids. V was cut by 3 bases and J by 6 bases, with 9 bases left in between. Germline V gene lookup returns CDR1 ENHRY and CDR2 SYGVKD. The CDR3 sequence is CAISDESREQYF. The CDR3 bases are TGTGCCATCAGTGATGAAAGTCGCGAGCAGTACTTC.

This chain joins TRBV10-1 and TRBJ2-5; TRBD1 matches 10 bases. Germline assignment: CDR1 WNHNN and CDR2 SYGVQD (reference sequence). The length of the CDR3 is 15 residues. J lost 3 bases, V lost 5 bases, and 6 bases had no gene match. As DNA, the CDR3 is TGCGCCAGCAGTAAAACCGGGACAGGGGAAGAGACCCAGTACTTC. Its translation is CASSKTGTGEETQYF.

The chain recombines TRBV5-5 with TRBJ2-5; the match to TRBD2 covers 8 bases. V was clipped by 4 bases and J by 5 bases; unmatched bases: 4. CDR3 size: 13 residues. CDR1 and CDR2 from the germline V gene are SGHKS and YYEKEE (reference sequence). The CDR3 reads CASSQTSVETQYF. The DNA of the CDR3 is TGTGCCAGCAGCCAGACTAGCGTCGAGACCCAGTACTTC.

The genes are TRBV7-9 and TRBJ2-1; unclear D gene. Trimming removed 4 bases at V and 3 bases at J, with 13 bases between. Per germline, CDR1 SEHNR and CDR2 FQNEAQ (reference sequence). The CDR3 runs to 15 residues. In DNA, the CDR3 is TGTGCCAGCAGCTCCCTCGACACTTACTACAATGAGCAGTTCTTC. This sequence encodes CASSSLDTYYNEQFF.

The chain combines TRBV4-2 with TRBJ2-7, with 7 bases that match TRBD2. Germline assignment: CDR1 LGHNA and CDR2 YNFKEQ. The V gene end was trimmed by 0 bases and the J gene end by 4 bases; junction bases not matched to a gene: 6. The CDR3 is made up of 15 amino acids. The CDR3 sequence: CASSQEGGRTYEQYF. The CDR3 DNA is TGTGCCAGCAGCCAAGAGGGGGGGAGAACGTACGAGCAGTACTTC.